The 13 T cell receptor beta chains in this list originate from one sample, sequenced in a study of CD8+ T cells in alopecia areata (dated by TCRdb to the late 2010s). Read against the paper, the sample's time point label means: about 4 weeks on oral tofacitinib. The treatment or condition label, read with the paper, signifies: oral pan-JAK inhibitor, 5-10 mg twice daily. Library method: the immunoSEQ multiplex PCR assay. For TCR sequencing, RNA was extracted from every sample and reverse transcribed into cDNA to serve as template. This immuneACCESS table, as held by TCRdb, lists in-frame sequences with V and J called but not all clones. Of the missing ones, under half trace to an unresolved V gene in checked studies; the others have no known cause. In all, the sample holds 95,000 to 100,000 clones, and about 64% of those were seen once. The ten largest clones represent 15% to 17% of the sample. This specimen was CD8+ T cells sorted from blood, taken at week 4, from a patient treated with tofacitinib. The receptors derive from a human donor with alopecia areata.

This chain joins TRBV5-4 and TRBJ1-2, with D perhaps matching TRBD1 (5 bases). Trimming cost V 4 bases and J 5 bases, with 9 bases left between them. Germline V gene sequence: CDR1 SGHNT, CDR2 YYREEE (reference sequence). The CDR3 loop spans 12 amino acids. The CDR3 DNA sequence: TGTGCCAGCAGCGGTCGGGGGTATGGCTACACCTTC. Protein sequence: CASSGRGYGYTF.

The rearrangement uses TRBV29-1 and TRBJ1-2, with 8 bases that match TRBD1. With V trimmed by 7 bases and J by 3 bases, 4 bases remained unmatched. The CDR3 is 12 amino acids. The germline V gene encodes CDR1 SQVTM and CDR2 ANQGSEA. CDR3 DNA sequence: TGCAGCGCCGAGACAGGGGACTATGGCTACACCTTC. It is translated as CSAETGDYGYTF.

The V and J genes are TRBV9 and TRBJ1-1, with 9 bases fitting TRBD1. V lost 2 bases to trimming and J lost 5 bases; unmatched junction nucleotides: 4. Germline V gene sequence: CDR1 SGDLS, CDR2 YYNGEE. The CDR3 is 14 amino acids. CDR3 DNA sequence: TGTGCCAGCAGCGTTGGGACAGGGTGGACTGAAGCTTTCTTT. Protein sequence: CASSVGTGWTEAFF.

The genes are TRBV27 and TRBJ2-1; 8 bases are shared with TRBD1. CDR1 is MNHEY, CDR2 SMNVEV, per germline (reference sequence). This CDR3 is 16 amino acids long. V shed 0 bases and J 8 bases; nucleotides not matched to a gene: 9. The CDR3 loop reads CASSLSFAGGFDEQFF. CDR3 bases: TGTGCCAGCAGTTTATCGTTTGCAGGGGGCTTCGATGAGCAGTTCTTC.

This chain links TRBV5-6 with TRBJ2-1; the match to TRBD2 covers 9 bases. The CDR3 is 15 residues long. The ends lost 0 bases at V and 8 bases at J; junction bases unmatched: 6. Germline assignment: CDR1 SGHDT and CDR2 YYEEEE. This CDR3 reads CASSLGLAGRHEQFF. The DNA of the CDR3 is TGTGCCAGCAGCTTGGGGCTAGCGGGAAGACATGAGCAGTTCTTC.

This chain joins TRBV7-9 and TRBJ2-4; maybe TRBD1 (5 bases). Germline V lookup: CDR1 SEHNR, CDR2 FQNEAQ (reference sequence). This CDR3 is built from 18 residues. V was pared by 2 bases and J by 6 bases, with 23 bases between. CDR3 in DNA: TGTGCCAGCAGCTTATCGGATCAGGGATGGCCTGTGGGAAACATTCAGTACTTC. Translated: CASSLSDQGWPVGNIQYF.

The genes are TRBV29-1 and TRBJ2-7; D might be TRBD1 (6 bases). The V gene lost 3 bases and the J gene lost 0 bases, with 12 bases spanning the gap. Germline loops: CDR1 SQVTM, CDR2 ANQGSEA. The CDR3 contains 14 residues. This chain's CDR3 is CSVDGDKSSYEQYF. In DNA form, the CDR3 reads TGCAGCGTTGATGGGGACAAGAGCTCCTACGAGCAGTACTTC.

The rearrangement uses TRBV30 and TRBJ1-2; D call uncertain. CDR3 length: 11 amino acids. V was shortened by 4 bases and J by 2 bases, with 5 bases between the two germline ends. In germline, CDR1 is GTSNPN, CDR2 SVGIG (reference sequence). The CDR3: CAWTENYGYTF. Here the CDR3 DNA reads TGTGCCTGGACGGAAAACTATGGCTACACCTTC.

This chain connects TRBV5-4 to TRBJ2-3, with TRBD2 matching 9 bases. The CDR3 contains 17 residues. The trim removed 6 bases at V and 2 bases at J, leaving 13 bases unmatched. Germline CDR1 is SGHNT and CDR2 is YYREEE (reference sequence). The CDR3 DNA sequence: TGTGCCAGCAACCCGACACTGACTAGCGGAGTCACAGATACGCAGTATTTT. It encodes CASNPTLTSGVTDTQYF.

The V call is TRBV29-1, the J call TRBJ2-7; TRBD1 agrees at 8 bases. Germline V CDR1 and CDR2: SQVTM, ANQGSEA. The trim removed 4 bases at V and 0 bases at J, leaving 2 bases unmatched. CDR3 size: 13 residues. The chain's CDR3 is CSVVQGDSYEQYF. The DNA of the CDR3 is TGCAGCGTTGTACAGGGGGACTCCTACGAGCAGTACTTC.

This sequence joins TRBV4-1 and TRBJ1-1; TRBD1 is a possible D gene (5 bases). The CDR3 extends over 16 amino acids. Deletions cut 1 base from V and 2 bases from J, with 14 bases between. Germline loops: CDR1 MGHRA, CDR2 YSYEKL. DNA for the CDR3: TGCGCCAGCAGCCAAGTTCCACCAGGGACTAACACTGAAGCTTTCTTT. Translation gives CASSQVPPGTNTEAFF.

The chain combines TRBV27 with TRBJ1-3; D gene unclear. Germline V gives CDR1 MNHEY, CDR2 SMNVEV (reference sequence). CDR3 length: 11 residues. Trimming removed 5 bases from V and 4 bases from J, with 3 bases in between. In DNA form, the CDR3 reads TGTGCCAGCAGTATGGGAAACACCATATATTTT. It is translated as CASSMGNTIYF.

The rearrangement joins TRBV7-9 to TRBJ2-5; D may be TRBD1 (7 bases). Trimming pared 5 bases from V and 5 bases from J, leaving 27 bases between. Germline V CDR1 and CDR2: SEHNR, FQNEAQ (reference sequence). The CDR3 runs 18 residues. The CDR3: CASSPGPRQGGVGETQYF. In DNA form, the CDR3 reads TGTGCCAGCAGCCCAGGACCTCGACAGGGAGGTGTGGGTGAGACCCAGTACTTC.